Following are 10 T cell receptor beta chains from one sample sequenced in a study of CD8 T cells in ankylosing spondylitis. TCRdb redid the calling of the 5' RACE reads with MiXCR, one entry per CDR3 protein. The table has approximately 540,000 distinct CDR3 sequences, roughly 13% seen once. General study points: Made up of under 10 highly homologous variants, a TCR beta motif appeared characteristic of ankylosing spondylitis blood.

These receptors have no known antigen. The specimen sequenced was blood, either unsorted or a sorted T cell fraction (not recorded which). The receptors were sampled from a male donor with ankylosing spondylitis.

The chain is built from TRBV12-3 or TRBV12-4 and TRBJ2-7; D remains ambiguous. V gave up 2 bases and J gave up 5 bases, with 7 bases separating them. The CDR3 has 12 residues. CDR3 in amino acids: CASSLRDHEQYV. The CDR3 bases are TGTGCCAGCAGTTTAAGGGATCACGAGCAGTACGTC.

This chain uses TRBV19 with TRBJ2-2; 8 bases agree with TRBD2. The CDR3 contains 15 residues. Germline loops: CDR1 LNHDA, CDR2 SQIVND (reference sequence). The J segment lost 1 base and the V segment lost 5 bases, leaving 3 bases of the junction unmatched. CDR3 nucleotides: TGTGCCAGTAGTCGACTAGCGATGAACACCGGGGAGCTGTTTTTT. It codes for CASSRLAMNTGELFF.

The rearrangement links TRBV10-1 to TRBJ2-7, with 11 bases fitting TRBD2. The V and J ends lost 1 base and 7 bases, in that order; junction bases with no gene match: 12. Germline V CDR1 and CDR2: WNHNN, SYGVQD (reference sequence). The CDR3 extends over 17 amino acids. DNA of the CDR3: TGCGCCAGCAGTGAGTACACTAGCGGGAGCCTGAGTGGGGAGCAGTACTTC. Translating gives CASSEYTSGSLSGEQYF.

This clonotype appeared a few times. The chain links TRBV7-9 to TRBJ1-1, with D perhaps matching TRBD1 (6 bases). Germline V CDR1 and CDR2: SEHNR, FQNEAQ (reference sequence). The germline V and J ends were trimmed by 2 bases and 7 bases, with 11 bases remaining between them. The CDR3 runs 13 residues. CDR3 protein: CASSLLGAVEAFF. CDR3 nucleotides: TGTGCCAGCAGCTTATTGGGGGCGGTTGAAGCTTTCTTT.

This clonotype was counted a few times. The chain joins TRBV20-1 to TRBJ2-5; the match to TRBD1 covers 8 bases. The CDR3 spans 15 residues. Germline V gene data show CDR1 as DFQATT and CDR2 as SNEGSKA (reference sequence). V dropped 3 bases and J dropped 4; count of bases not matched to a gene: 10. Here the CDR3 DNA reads TGCAGTGCTAGTTCCCCGACAGGGGCAGGAGAGACCCAGTACTTC. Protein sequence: CSASSPTGAGETQYF.

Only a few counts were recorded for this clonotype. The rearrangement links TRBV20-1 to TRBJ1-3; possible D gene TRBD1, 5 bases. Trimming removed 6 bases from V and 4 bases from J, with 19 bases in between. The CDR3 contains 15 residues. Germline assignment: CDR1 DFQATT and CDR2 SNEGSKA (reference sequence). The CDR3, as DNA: TGCAGTGCCCCGGTAGCATCGGGGGAAGGAAACACCATATATTTT. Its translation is CSAPVASGEGNTIYF.

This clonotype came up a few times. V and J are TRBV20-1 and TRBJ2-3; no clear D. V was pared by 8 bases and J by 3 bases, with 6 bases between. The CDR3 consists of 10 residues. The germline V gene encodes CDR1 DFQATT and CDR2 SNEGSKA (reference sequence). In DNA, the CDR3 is TGCAGTACTCTAACAGATACGCAGTATTTT. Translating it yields CSTLTDTQYF.

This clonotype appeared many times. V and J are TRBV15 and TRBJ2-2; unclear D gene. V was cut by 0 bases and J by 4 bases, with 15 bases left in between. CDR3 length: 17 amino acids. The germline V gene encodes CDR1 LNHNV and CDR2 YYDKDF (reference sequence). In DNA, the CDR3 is TGTGCCACCAGCAGAGATGGCGGTGCCACGGGCACCGGGGAGCTGTTTTTT. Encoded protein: CATSRDGGATGTGELFF.

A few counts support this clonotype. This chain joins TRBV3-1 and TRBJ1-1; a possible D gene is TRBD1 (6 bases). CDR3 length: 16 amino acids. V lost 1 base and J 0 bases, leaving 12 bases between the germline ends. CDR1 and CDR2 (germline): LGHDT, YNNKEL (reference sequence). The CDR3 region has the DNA TGTGCCAGCAGCCAAGCGGCGGGGGGGCTGAACACTGAAGCTTTCTTT. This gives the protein CASSQAAGGLNTEAFF.

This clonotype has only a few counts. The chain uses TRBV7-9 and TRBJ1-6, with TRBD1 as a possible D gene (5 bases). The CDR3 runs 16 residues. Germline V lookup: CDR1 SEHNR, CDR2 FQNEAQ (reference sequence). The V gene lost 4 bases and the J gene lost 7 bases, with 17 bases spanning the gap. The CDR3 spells CASSSPGPGTNSPLHF. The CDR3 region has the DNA TGTGCCAGCAGCTCCCCAGGGCCGGGTACGAATTCACCCCTCCACTTT.